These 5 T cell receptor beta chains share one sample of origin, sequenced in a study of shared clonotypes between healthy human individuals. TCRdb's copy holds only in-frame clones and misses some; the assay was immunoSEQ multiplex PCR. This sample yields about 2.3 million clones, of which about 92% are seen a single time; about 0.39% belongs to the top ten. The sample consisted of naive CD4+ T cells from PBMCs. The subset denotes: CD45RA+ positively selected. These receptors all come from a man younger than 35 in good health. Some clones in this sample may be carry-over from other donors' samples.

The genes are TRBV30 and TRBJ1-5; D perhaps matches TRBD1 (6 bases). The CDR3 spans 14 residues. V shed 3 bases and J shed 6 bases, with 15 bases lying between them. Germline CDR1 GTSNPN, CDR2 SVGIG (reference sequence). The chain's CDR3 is CAWREGGASQPQHF. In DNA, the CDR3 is TGTGCCTGGAGGGAGGGGGGGGCTAGTCAGCCCCAGCATTTT. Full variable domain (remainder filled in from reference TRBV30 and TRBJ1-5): SQTIHQWPATLVQPVGSPLSLECTVEGTSNPNLYWYRQAAGRGLQLLFYSVGIGQISSEVPQNLSASRPQDRQFILSSKKLLLSDSGFYLCAWREGGASQPQHFGDGTRLSIL.

DNA of the CDR3: TGTGCCAGCTCACGAAAGGGGGTTACGAACACCGGGGAGCTGTTTTTT. This encodes CASSRKGVTNTGELFF. The rearrangement uses TRBV18 and TRBJ2-2; the D gene is possibly TRBD1 (6 bases). The length of the CDR3 is 16 residues. The germline V and J ends were trimmed by 4 bases and 0 bases, with 12 bases remaining between them. Germline lookup yields CDR1 KGHSH and CDR2 LQKENI.

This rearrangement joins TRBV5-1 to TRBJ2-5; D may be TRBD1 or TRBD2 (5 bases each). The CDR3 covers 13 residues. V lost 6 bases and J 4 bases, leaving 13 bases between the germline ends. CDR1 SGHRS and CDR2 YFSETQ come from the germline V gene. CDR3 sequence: CASTWVGTETQYF. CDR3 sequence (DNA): TGCGCCAGCACCTGGGTGGGGACAGAGACCCAGTACTTC. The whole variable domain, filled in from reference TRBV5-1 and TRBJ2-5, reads KAGVTQTPRYLIKTRGQQVTLSCSPISGHRSVSWYQQTPGQGLQFLFEYFSETQRNKGNFPGRFSGRQFSNSRSEMNVSTLELGDSALYLCASTWVGTETQYFGPGTRLLVL.

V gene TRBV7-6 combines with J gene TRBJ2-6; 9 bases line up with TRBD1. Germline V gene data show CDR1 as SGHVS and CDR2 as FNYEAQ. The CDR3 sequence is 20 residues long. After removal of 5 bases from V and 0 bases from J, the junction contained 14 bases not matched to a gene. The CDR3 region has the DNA TGTGCCAGCAGCACTCCTTCACGGGACAGGGACTCCTCTGGGGCCAACGTCCTGACTTTC. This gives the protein CASSTPSRDRDSSGANVLTF.

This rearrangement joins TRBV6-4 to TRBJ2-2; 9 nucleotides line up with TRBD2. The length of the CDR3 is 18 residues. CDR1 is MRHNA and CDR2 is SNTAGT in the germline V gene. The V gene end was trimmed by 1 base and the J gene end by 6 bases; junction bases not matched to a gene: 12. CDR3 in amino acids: CASSDFVRGLALSGELFF. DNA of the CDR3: TGTGCCAGCAGTGACTTTGTTAGGGGACTAGCTCTCTCCGGGGAGCTGTTTTTT.